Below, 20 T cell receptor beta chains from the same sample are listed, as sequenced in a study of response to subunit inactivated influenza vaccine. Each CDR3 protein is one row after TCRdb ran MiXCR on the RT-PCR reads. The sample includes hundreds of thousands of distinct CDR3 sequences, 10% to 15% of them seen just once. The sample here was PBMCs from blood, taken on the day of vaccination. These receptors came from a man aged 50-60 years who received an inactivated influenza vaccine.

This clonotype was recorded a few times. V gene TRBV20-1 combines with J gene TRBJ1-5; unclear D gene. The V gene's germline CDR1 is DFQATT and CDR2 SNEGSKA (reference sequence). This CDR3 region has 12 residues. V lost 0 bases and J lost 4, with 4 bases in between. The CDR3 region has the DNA TGCAGTGCTAGAGATTTTAATCAGCCCCAGCATTTT. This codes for CSARDFNQPQHF.

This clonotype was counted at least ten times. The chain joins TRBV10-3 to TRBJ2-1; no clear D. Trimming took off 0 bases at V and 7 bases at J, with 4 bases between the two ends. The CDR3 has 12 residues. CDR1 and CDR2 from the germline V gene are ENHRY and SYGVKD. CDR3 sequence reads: CAISESGNEQFF. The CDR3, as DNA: TGTGCCATCAGTGAGTCCGGGAATGAGCAGTTCTTC.

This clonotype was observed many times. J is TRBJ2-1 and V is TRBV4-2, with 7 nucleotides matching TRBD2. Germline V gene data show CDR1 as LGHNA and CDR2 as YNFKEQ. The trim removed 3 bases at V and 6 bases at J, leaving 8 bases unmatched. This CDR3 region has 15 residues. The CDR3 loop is CASSHYRDYGNEQFF. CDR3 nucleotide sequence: TGTGCCAGCAGCCATTACCGGGACTATGGCAATGAGCAGTTCTTC.

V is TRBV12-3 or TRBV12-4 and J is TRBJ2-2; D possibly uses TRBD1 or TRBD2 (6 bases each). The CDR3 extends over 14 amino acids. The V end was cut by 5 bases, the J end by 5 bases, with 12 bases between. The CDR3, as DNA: TGTGCCAGCAGTCGACTAGGGGGGACCGGGGAGCTGTTTTTT. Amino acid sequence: CASSRLGGTGELFF.

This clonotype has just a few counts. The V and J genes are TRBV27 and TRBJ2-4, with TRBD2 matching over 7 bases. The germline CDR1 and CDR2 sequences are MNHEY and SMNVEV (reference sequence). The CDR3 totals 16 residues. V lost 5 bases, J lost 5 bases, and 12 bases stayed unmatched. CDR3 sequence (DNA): TGTGCCAGCAGTATTGGTTGGGGGGGATCCCAAAACATTCAGTACTTC. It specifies CASSIGWGGSQNIQYF.

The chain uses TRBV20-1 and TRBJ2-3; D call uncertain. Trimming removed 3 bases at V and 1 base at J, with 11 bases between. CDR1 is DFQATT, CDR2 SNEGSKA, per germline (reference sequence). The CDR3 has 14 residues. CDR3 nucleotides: TGCAGTGCTAGTCGCTTAACGGGCACAGATACGCAGTATTTT. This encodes CSASRLTGTDTQYF.

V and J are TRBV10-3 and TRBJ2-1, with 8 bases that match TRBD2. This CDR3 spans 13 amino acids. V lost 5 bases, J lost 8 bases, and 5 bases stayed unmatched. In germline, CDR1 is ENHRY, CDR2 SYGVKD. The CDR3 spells CAISSSAGDEQFF. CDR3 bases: TGTGCCATCAGTTCTTCAGCGGGAGATGAGCAGTTCTTC.

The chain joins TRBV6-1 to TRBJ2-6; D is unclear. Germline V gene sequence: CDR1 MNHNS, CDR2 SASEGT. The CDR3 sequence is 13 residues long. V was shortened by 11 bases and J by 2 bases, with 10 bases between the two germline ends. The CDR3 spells CASNSPGANVLTF. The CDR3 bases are TGTGCCTCGAACAGTCCTGGGGCCAACGTCCTGACTTTC.

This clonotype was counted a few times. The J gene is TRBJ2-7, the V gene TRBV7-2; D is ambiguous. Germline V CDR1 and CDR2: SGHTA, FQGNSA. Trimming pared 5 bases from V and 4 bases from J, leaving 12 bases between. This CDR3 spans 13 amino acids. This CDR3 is CASSLQVTYEQYF. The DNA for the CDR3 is TGTGCCAGCAGCCTCCAGGTCACGTACGAGCAGTACTTC.

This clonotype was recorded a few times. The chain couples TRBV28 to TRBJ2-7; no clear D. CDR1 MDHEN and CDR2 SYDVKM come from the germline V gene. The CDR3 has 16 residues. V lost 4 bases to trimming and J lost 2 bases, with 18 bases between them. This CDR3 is CASSSPGRIGTYEQYF. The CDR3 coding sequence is TGTGCCAGCAGTTCCCCTGGTCGGATAGGAACCTACGAGCAGTACTTC. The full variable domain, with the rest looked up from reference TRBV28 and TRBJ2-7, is DVKVTQSSRYLVKRTGEKVFLECVQDMDHENMFWYRQDPGLGLRLIYFSYDVKMKEKGDIPEGYSVSREKKERFSLILESASTNQTSMYLCASSSPGRIGTYEQYFGPGTRLTVT.

CDR3: CASSVAGPNQETQYF. As DNA, the CDR3 is TGTGCCAGCAGCGTAGCGGGTCCTAATCAAGAGACCCAGTACTTC. This chain connects TRBV9 to TRBJ2-5; no definite D call. Germline CDR1 SGDLS, CDR2 YYNGEE. The CDR3 is made up of 15 amino acids. Trimming pared 0 bases from V and 2 bases from J, leaving 11 bases between.

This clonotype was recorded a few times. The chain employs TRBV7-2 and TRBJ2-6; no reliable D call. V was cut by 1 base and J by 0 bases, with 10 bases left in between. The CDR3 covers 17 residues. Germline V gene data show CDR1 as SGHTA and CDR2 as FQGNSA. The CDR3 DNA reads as TGTGCCAGCAGCTTAGGGGGTACTGCCTCTGGGGCCAACGTCCTGACTTTC. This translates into CASSLGGTASGANVLTF.

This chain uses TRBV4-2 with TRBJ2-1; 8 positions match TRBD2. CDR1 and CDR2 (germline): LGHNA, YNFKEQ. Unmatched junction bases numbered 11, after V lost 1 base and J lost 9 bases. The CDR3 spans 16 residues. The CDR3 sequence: CASSQGRAGLVGEQFF. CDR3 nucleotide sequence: TGTGCCAGCAGCCAAGGGCGAGCGGGACTAGTAGGTGAGCAGTTCTTC.

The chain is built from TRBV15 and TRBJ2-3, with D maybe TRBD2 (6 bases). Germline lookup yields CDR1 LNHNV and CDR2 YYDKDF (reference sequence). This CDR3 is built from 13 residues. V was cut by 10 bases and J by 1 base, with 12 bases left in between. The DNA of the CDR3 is TGTGCCATCGGGCGGGGAGGCACAGATACGCAGTATTTT. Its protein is CAIGRGGTDTQYF.

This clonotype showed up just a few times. CDR3: CASSPQGWGGLSGANVLTF. CDR3 DNA sequence: TGTGCCAGCTCACCCCAAGGATGGGGGGGCCTCTCTGGGGCCAACGTCCTGACTTTC. This chain links TRBV18 with TRBJ2-6, with D possibly TRBD2 on 7 matching bases. The ends were cut back, 3 bases at V and 0 bases at J, with 18 bases in the middle. Germline V gene data show CDR1 as KGHSH and CDR2 as LQKENI. This CDR3 comprises 19 residues.

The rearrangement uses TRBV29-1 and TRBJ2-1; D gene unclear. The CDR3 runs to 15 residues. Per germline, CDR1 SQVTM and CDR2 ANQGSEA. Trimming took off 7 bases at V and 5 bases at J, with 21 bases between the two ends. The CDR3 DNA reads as TGCAGCGCTCCGTCGGGTGGACGAACTAACAATGAGCAGTTCTTC. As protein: CSAPSGGRTNNEQFF.

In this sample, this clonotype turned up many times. The CDR3 region is CATSDFMTDYVNTEAFF. For the CDR3, the DNA is TGTGCCACCAGTGATTTTATGACTGACTATGTGAACACTGAAGCTTTCTTT. The chain joins TRBV24-1 to TRBJ1-1; D ambiguous. The CDR3 totals 17 residues. Germline CDR1 and CDR2: KGHDR and SFDVKD. V lost 1 base and J lost 0, with 14 bases in between.

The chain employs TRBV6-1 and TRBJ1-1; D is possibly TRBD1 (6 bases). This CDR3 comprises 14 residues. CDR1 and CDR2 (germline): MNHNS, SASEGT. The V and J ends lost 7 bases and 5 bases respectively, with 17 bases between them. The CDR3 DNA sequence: TGTGCCAGCAATCGGGGGCTGGAGGGGACTGAAGCTTTCTTT. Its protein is CASNRGLEGTEAFF.

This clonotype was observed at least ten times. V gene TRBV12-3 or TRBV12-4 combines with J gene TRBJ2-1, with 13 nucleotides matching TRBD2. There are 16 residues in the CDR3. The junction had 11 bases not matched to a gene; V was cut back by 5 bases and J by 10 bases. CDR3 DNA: TGTGCCAGCAGTATGACTAGCGGGAGGCAGCTTGAGGAGCAGTTCTTC. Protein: CASSMTSGRQLEEQFF.

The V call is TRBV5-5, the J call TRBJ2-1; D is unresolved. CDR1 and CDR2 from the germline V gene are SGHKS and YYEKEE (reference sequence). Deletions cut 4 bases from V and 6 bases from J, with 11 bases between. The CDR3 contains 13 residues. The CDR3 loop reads CASSRTNINEQFF. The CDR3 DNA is TGTGCCAGCAGCCGAACAAACATCAATGAGCAGTTCTTC.